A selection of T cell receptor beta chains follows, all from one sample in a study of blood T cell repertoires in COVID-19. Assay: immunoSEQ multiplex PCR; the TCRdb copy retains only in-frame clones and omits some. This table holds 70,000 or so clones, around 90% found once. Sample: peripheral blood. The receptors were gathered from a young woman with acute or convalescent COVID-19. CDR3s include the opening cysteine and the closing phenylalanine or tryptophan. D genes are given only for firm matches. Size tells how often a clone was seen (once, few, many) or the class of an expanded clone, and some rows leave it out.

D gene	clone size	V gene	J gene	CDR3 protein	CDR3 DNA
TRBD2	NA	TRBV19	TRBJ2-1	CASSGLAGKDNEQFF	TGTGCCAGTAGTGGACTAGCGGGTAAAGACAATGAGCAGTTCTTC
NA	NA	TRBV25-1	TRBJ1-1	CASTSGRGTEAFF	TGTGCCAGCACCTCGGGTCGGGGCACTGAAGCTTTCTTT
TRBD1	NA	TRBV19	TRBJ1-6	CASSPDRGVSSPLHF	TGTGCCAGTAGTCCAGACAGGGGGGTCTCTTCACCCCTCCACTTT
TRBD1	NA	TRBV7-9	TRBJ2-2	CASSLAQGATGELFF	TGTGCCAGCAGCTTAGCACAGGGGGCCACCGGGGAGCTGTTTTTT
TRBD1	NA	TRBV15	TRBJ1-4	CATSSGQGAGEKLFF	TGTGCCACCAGCAGCGGACAGGGGGCTGGTGAAAAACTGTTTTTT
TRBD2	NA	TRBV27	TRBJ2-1	CASSSGLVGHNEQFF	TGTGCCAGCAGTTCCGGACTAGTAGGGCACAATGAGCAGTTCTTC
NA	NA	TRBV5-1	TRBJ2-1	CASSTHLDSVQFF	TGCGCCAGCAGCACGCACCTAGACAGTGTACAGTTCTTC
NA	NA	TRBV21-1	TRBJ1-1	CASIPARGHNTEAFF	TGTGCCAGCATTCCCGCGCGGGGGCACAACACTGAAGCTTTCTTT
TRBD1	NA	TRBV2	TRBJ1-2	CASSPGTGFSGYGYTF	TGTGCCAGCAGTCCCGGGACAGGGTTTAGTGGCTATGGCTACACCTTC
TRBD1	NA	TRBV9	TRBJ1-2	CASSPRTGGTISYGYTF	TGTGCCAGCAGCCCACGGACAGGGGGCACCATCAGCTATGGCTACACCTTC
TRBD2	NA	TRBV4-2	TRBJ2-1	CASSQRTSGAYNEQFF	TGTGCCAGCAGCCAACGGACTAGCGGAGCCTACAATGAGCAGTTCTTC
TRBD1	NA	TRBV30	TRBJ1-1	CAWHGTGSNTEAFF	TGTGCCTGGCACGGGACAGGCTCGAACACTGAAGCTTTCTTT
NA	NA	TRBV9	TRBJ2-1	CASSGAGASYNEQFF	TGTGCCAGCAGCGGGGCGGGGGCCTCCTACAATGAGCAGTTCTTC
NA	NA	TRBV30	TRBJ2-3	CAWSVGQSDTQYF	TGTGCCTGGAGTGTTGGACAGTCAGATACGCAGTATTTT
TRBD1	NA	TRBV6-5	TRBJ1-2	CASSRTTGGDYGYTF	TGTGCCAGCTCACGTACCACAGGGGGGGACTATGGCTACACCTTC
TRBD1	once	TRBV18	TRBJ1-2	CASSPDRFGYTF	TGTGCCAGCTCACCGGACAGGTTTGGCTACACCTTC
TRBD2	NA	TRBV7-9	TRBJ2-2	CASSSTTSGSDTGELFF	TGTGCCAGCAGCTCCACAACTAGCGGGAGTGACACCGGGGAGCTGTTTTTT
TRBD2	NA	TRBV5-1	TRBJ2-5	CASSPTLAGGEETQYF	TGCGCCAGCAGCCCCACACTAGCGGGAGGTGAGGAGACCCAGTACTTC
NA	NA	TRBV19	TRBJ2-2	CASSIEGGTGELFF	TGTGCCAGTAGTATAGAGGGGGGCACCGGGGAGCTGTTTTTT
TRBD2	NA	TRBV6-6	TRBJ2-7	CASSYGASGKYEQYF	TGTGCCAGCAGTTACGGGGCTAGCGGAAAGTACGAGCAGTACTTC
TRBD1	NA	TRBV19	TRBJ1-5	CASSMGTGRKGQPQHF	TGTGCCAGTAGTATGGGGACAGGTAGGAAGGGCCAGCCCCAGCATTTT
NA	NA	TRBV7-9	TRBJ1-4	CASSSTGSPEKLFF	TGTGCCAGCAGCAGTACAGGGTCCCCCGAAAAACTGTTTTTT
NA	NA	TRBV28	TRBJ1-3	CASSLWNSQIGNTIYF	TGTGCCAGCAGTTTATGGAACAGCCAGATCGGAAACACCATATATTTT
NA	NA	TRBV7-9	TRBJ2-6	CASSFRGRTGANVLTF	TGTGCCAGCAGCTTTCGGGGGAGGACTGGGGCCAACGTCCTGACTTTC
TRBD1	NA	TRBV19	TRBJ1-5	CASSTDRVATYQPQHF	TGTGCCAGTAGTACAGACAGGGTAGCAACTTATCAGCCCCAGCATTTT
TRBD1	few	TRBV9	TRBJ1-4	CASSTGTGSEKLFF	TGTGCCAGCAGCACCGGGACAGGGAGTGAAAAACTGTTTTTT
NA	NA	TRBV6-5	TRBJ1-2	CASTLRQEGYTF	TGTGCCAGCACTCTCCGGCAGGAAGGCTACACCTTC
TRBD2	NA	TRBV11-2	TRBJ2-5	CASSPGLAGGTQYF	TGTGCCAGCAGCCCAGGACTAGCGGGAGGGACCCAGTACTTC
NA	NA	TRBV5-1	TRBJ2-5	CASSLVGSRGETQYF	TGCGCCAGCAGCTTGGTTGGCAGTCGAGGGGAGACCCAGTACTTC
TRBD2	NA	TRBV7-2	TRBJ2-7	CASSLTEREGFYEQYF	TGTGCCAGCAGCTTAACGGAGCGGGAGGGGTTCTACGAGCAGTACTTC
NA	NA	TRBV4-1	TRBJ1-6	CASSQYGGGNSPLHF	TGCGCCAGCAGCCAGTACGGAGGCGGCAATTCACCCCTCCACTTT
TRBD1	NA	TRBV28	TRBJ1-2	CASSARQGPVNGYTF	TGTGCCAGCAGTGCCCGACAGGGGCCGGTAAATGGCTACACCTTC
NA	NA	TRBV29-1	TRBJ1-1	CSAGGRENTEAFF	TGCAGCGCGGGAGGCAGGGAAAACACTGAAGCTTTCTTT
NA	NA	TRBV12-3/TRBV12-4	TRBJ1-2	CASSFGGGYGYTF	TGTGCCAGCAGTTTCGGGGGTGGCTATGGCTACACCTTC
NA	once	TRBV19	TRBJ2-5	CASSIGGGSETQYF	TGTGCCAGTAGTATAGGCGGGGGCTCGGAGACCCAGTACTTC
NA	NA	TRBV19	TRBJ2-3	CASSIDRGDTQYF	TGTGCCAGTAGTATAGATAGGGGAGATACGCAGTATTTT
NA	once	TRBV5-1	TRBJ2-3	CASSLRGVPSGASTDTQYF	TGCGCCAGCAGCTTGAGGGGGGTTCCGAGCGGGGCGAGCACAGATACGCAGTATTTT
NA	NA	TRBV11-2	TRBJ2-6	CASSLGRGRDSGANVPTF	TGTGCCAGCAGCTTAGGAAGGGGAAGAGATTCTGGGGCCAACGTCCCGACTTTC
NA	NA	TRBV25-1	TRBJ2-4	CASSLGDANIQYF	TGTGCCAGCAGCCTAGGGGATGCGAACATTCAGTACTTC
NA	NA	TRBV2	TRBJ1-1	CASSREGNTEAFF	TGTGCCAGCAGCAGGGAAGGGAACACTGAAGCTTTCTTT
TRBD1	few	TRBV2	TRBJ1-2	CASQGGIGYGYTF	TGTGCCAGCCAGGGGGGAATCGGCTATGGCTACACCTTC
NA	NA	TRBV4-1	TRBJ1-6	CASSQLRTPNSPLHF	TGCGCCAGCAGCCAGCTTAGGACTCCAAATTCACCCCTCCACTTT
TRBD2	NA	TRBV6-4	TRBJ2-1	CASSERPGGGYNEQFF	TGTGCCAGCAGTGAGCGACCGGGGGGAGGTTACAATGAGCAGTTCTTC
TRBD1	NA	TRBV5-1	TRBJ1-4	CASSLGQGQEKLFF	TGCGCCAGCAGCTTGGGGCAGGGACAGGAAAAACTGTTTTTT
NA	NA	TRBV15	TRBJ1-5	CATSRDLSGNQPQHF	TGTGCCACCAGCAGAGATTTGTCGGGGAATCAGCCCCAGCATTTT
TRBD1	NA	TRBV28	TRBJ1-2	CASRSGGATYGYTF	TGTGCCAGCAGATCAGGGGGCGCGACCTATGGCTACACCTTC
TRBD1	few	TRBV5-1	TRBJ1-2	CASHTGTGNYGYTF	TGCGCCAGCCACACGGGGACAGGGAACTATGGCTACACCTTC
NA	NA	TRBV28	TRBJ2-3	CASSLPSAITDTQYF	TGTGCCAGCAGTTTACCCAGCGCCATCACAGATACGCAGTATTTT
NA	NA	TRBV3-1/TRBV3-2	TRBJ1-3	CASSPTGKSGNTIYF	TGTGCCAGCAGCCCCACAGGGAAGAGTGGAAACACCATATATTTT
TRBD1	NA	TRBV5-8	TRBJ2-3	CASSTLRGTDTQYF	TGTGCCAGCAGTACCCTCAGGGGGACAGATACGCAGTATTTT
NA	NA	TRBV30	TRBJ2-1	CAWSVYREQFF	TGTGCCTGGAGTGTATACCGGGAGCAGTTCTTC
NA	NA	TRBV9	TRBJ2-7	CASSVASGDIREQYF	TGTGCCAGCAGCGTAGCATCAGGGGACATTCGAGAGCAGTACTTC
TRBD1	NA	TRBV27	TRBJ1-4	CASSASGQTNEKLFF	TGTGCCAGCAGTGCCTCGGGACAGACTAATGAAAAACTGTTTTTT
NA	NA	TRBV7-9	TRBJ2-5	CASRGLVETQYF	TGTGCCAGCAGGGGTCTAGTAGAGACCCAGTACTTC
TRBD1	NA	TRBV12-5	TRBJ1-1	CASGTGTATEAFF	TGTGCTAGTGGCACCGGGACAGCCACTGAAGCTTTCTTT
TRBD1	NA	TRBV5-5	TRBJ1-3	CASSGGTGRSNTIYF	TGTGCCAGCAGCGGAGGGACAGGGAGGAGTAACACCATATATTTT
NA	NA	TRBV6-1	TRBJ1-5	CASSEASRVRNQPQHF	TGTGCCAGCAGTGAAGCCTCCCGGGTGCGAAATCAGCCCCAGCATTTT
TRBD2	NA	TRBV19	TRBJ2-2	CASSIDREGPNTGELFF	TGTGCCAGTAGTATAGACCGGGAGGGTCCGAACACCGGGGAGCTGTTTTTT
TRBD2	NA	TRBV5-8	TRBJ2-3	CASDIAGGPTDTQYF	TGTGCCAGCGATATAGCGGGGGGACCCACAGATACGCAGTATTTT
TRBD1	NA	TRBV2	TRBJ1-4	CASSLQGRNEKLFF	TGTGCCAGCAGTCTACAGGGGAGAAATGAAAAACTGTTTTTT